Listed below are T cell receptor beta chains from one sample, sequenced in a study of Graves' ophthalmopathy and Graves' hyperthyroidism. TCRdb fed the multiplex PCR reads into MiXCR, producing one record per CDR3 protein. Of fewer than 350,000 distinct CDR3 sequences in the sample, about 17% were seen once. The specimen was peripheral blood. These receptors all come from an adult man with Graves' ophthalmopathy. Each CDR3 is given with its conserved first and last residue. D genes are given only for firm matches. Clone size is stated in some rows and not others, as once, few, many or a class when expanded.

size	V	J	D	DNA	CDR3
-	TRBV11-2	TRBJ2-5	TRBD2	TGTGCCAGCAGCTTAGATCTAGCGGAGGATCAAGAGACCCAGTACTTC	CASSLDLAEDQETQYF
many	TRBV11-2	TRBJ1-1	-	TGTGCCAGCAGCTTAATGGACACTGAAGCTTTCTTT	CASSLMDTEAFF
many	TRBV29-1	TRBJ1-2	-	TGCAGCGTCTCGGACAGTTGGGGCTACACCTTC	CSVSDSWGYTF
-	TRBV5-1	TRBJ1-5	TRBD1	TGCGCCAGCAGCTCAGGACAGGGGGCGGATCAGCCCCAGCATTTT	CASSSGQGADQPQHF
many	TRBV10-3	TRBJ2-2	-	TGTGCCATCGGTCGGTCGAACACCGGGGAGCTGTTTTTT	CAIGRSNTGELFF
few	TRBV27	TRBJ1-2	-	TGTGCCAGCAGCCCTCACAGGGAGAGCTATGGCTACACCTTC	CASSPHRESYGYTF
many	TRBV2	TRBJ2-7	TRBD1	TGTGCCAGCTGTCAAGGGACAGGGTCTGGAGAGCAGTACTTC	CASCQGTGSGEQYF
many	TRBV10-3	TRBJ1-1	-	TGTGCCACCAATACCCGCCGACTCGTACAGAACACTGAAGCTTTCTTT	CATNTRRLVQNTEAFF
many	TRBV6-6	TRBJ2-2	TRBD1	TGTGCCAGCAGATGCCTGGGACAGGGGGCGCGACGGGTACACACCGGGGAGCTGTTTTTT	CASRCLGQGARRVHTGELFF
-	TRBV6-1	TRBJ1-2	-	TGTGCCAGCAGAACTAATAACGGTATGGGCTACACCTTC	CASRTNNGMGYTF
many	TRBV11-2	TRBJ2-7	-	TGTGCCAGCAGCTTAGATATATTCGGACAGTACTTGGAGCAGTACTTC	CASSLDIFGQYLEQYF
-	TRBV20-1	TRBJ1-2	-	TGCAGTGCCACCGGGAGGGGTCCGGTCTATGGCTACACCTTC	CSATGRGPVYGYTF
many	TRBV20-1	TRBJ1-2	-	TGCAGTGCTAGTATAGGGGGACAAGACTATGGCTACACCTTC	CSASIGGQDYGYTF
many	TRBV12-3/TRBV12-4	TRBJ1-1	-	TGTGCCAGCAGTTTAGACGTTGGGAGGTACGGAAGGACTGAAGCTTTCTTT	CASSLDVGRYGRTEAFF
many	TRBV5-6	TRBJ1-6	-	TGTGCCAGCAGCTTGGGAGCAACACCGGTTTCACCCCTCCACTTT	CASSLGATPVSPLHF
many	TRBV7-9	TRBJ1-1	-	TGTGCCAGCAGCTTATCCGGGGAGAACACTGAAGCTTTCTTT	CASSLSGENTEAFF
few	TRBV6-1	TRBJ1-1	-	TGTGCCAGCAGATCTGGGGGGCGAGAAAGGAACACTGAAGCTTTCTTT	CASRSGGRERNTEAFF
many	TRBV5-1	TRBJ2-2	-	TGCGCCAGCAGCTCCCGGGGGGGGGAGCTGTTTTTT	CASSSRGGELFF
many	TRBV30	TRBJ1-5	-	TGTGCCTGGAGTGGCGGGGCCAGCAATCAGCCCCAGCATTTT	CAWSGGASNQPQHF
many	TRBV12-3/TRBV12-4	TRBJ1-2	TRBD1	TGTGCCAGCAGTATCACAGGGGGATATAACTATGGCTACACCTTC	CASSITGGYNYGYTF
many	TRBV19	TRBJ2-3	-	TGTGCCAGTACAGGTCTTTCGGCGGGAAGAGGCACAGATACGCAGTATTTT	CASTGLSAGRGTDTQYF
many	TRBV20-1	TRBJ1-1	-	TGCAGTGCTAGGGCCAGACCCCCCCGAGGGAACACTGAAGCTTTCTTT	CSARARPPRGNTEAFF
many	TRBV5-1	TRBJ2-5	-	TGCGCCAGCAGCTTGAACGGGGAAAGAAAAGAGACCCAGTACTTC	CASSLNGERKETQYF
many	TRBV5-1	TRBJ2-7	-	TGTGCCAGCAGCTTAGAGGGCTACGAGCAGTACTTC	CASSLEGYEQYF
-	TRBV2	TRBJ2-5	-	TGTGCCAGCCAGATGAGGGGAGCAGGCGAGACCCAGTACTTC	CASQMRGAGETQYF
many	TRBV11-1	TRBJ2-7	TRBD1	TGTGCCAGCAGCTTCGGGGACAGCAACGAGCAGTACTTC	CASSFGDSNEQYF
many	TRBV12-3/TRBV12-4	TRBJ2-5	-	TGTGCCAGCAGTTTTGTCGGAGCAGGGCGCCAAGAGACCCAGTACTTC	CASSFVGAGRQETQYF
many	TRBV20-1	TRBJ1-1	TRBD1	TGCAGTGCCATTAGACAGGGGGCGAGGGGCACTGAAGCTTTCTTT	CSAIRQGARGTEAFF
many	TRBV6-1	TRBJ2-7	-	TGTGCCAGCAGTCGTTACCGGGACAAATCCTACGAGCAGTACTTC	CASSRYRDKSYEQYF
-	TRBV6-2/TRBV6-3	TRBJ2-2	TRBD2	TGTGCCAGCAGTTACCCCCTGCTAGCGGGAGGGACGAACACCGGGGAGCTGTTTTTT	CASSYPLLAGGTNTGELFF
many	TRBV5-1	TRBJ1-2	TRBD1	TGCGCCAGCAGCTTGGGCCCAGGGGGCGACTATGGCTACACCTTC	CASSLGPGGDYGYTF